The sequence of this TCR beta chain was determined in a study of CD8+CD57+ T cells in acquired aplastic anemia. CDR3 length: 15 amino acids. Germline V gene lookup returns CDR1 SSHAT and CDR2 FNYEAQ (reference sequence). V dropped 3 bases and J dropped 14 bases, with 25 bases sitting between them. Genomic DNA templated the TCR beta VDJ and CDR3 profiling. MiXCR, run by TCRdb on the reads, gives a single entry per CDR3 protein. The data contain roughly 250,000 distinct CDR3 sequences, 70% to 85% of them singletons. Patients included in sequencing had previously demonstrated CD8+CD57+ cell expansion by flow cytometry.

The source material was sorted CD4+, CD8+, or CD8+CD57+ T cells (not recorded which) from PBMCs. The TCR originated in a human donor with aplastic anemia. V gene TRBV7-7 combines with J gene TRBJ1-1, with D perhaps TRBD1 (5 bases). The CDR3 is CASSLRDARLLSPFF. The CDR3 region has the DNA TGTGCCAGCAGCTTGCGGGACGCCCGTTTGTTGAGCCCCTTCTTT.